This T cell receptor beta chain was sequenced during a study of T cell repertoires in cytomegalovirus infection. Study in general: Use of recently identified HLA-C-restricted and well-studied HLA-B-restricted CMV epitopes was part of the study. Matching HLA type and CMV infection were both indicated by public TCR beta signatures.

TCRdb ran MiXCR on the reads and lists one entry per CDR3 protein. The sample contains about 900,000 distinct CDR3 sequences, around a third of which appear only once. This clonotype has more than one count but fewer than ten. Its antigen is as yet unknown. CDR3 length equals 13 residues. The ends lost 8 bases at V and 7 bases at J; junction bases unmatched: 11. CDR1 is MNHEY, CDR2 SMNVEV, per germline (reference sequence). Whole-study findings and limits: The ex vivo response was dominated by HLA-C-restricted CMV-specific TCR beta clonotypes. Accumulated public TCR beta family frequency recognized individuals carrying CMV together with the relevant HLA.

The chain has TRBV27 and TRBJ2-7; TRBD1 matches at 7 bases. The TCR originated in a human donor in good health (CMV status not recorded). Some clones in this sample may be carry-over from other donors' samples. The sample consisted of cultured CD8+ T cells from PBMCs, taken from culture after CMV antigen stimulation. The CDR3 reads CASSHPGTAEQYF. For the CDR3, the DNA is TGTGCCAGCTCGCACCCCGGGACAGCAGAGCAGTACTTC.